Listed below are T cell receptor beta chains from one sample, sequenced in a study of identical twins. Via MiXCR, TCRdb re-called the 5' RACE reads, giving one row per CDR3 protein. The sample carries 1.5 million to 2 million distinct CDR3 sequences, around 29% recorded once. The sample consisted of cord blood. These receptors were taken from a newborn girl in good health. Each CDR3 is given with its conserved first and last residue. D genes are given only for firm matches. Only some rows state a clone size, as once, few, many or a class for expanded clones.

V gene: TRBV7-2
J gene: TRBJ2-5
D gene: TRBD2
clone size: -
CDR3 protein: CASSATSGSVNEQYF
CDR3 DNA: TGTGCCAGCAGCGCAACTAGCGGGAGTGTCAATGAGCAGTACTTC

V gene: TRBV6-1
J gene: TRBJ2-7
D gene: -
clone size: -
CDR3 protein: CASSPGDHYEQYF
CDR3 DNA: TGTGCCAGCAGTCCCGGGGACCACTACGAGCAGTACTTC

V gene: TRBV7-2
J gene: TRBJ1-6
D gene: TRBD1
clone size: -
CDR3 protein: CASSLGIRGPYNSPLHF
CDR3 DNA: TGTGCCAGCAGCTTAGGTATCAGGGGGCCCTATAATTCACCCCTCCACTTT

V gene: TRBV12-3/TRBV12-4
J gene: TRBJ2-7
D gene: -
clone size: -
CDR3 protein: CASSLTLGPHYEQYF
CDR3 DNA: TGTGCCAGCAGTTTGACCTTGGGCCCCCACTACGAGCAGTACTTC

V gene: TRBV30
J gene: TRBJ2-7
D gene: TRBD1
clone size: once
CDR3 protein: CAWSWVTGFSYEQYF
CDR3 DNA: TGTGCCTGGAGCTGGGTGACAGGGTTCTCCTACGAGCAGTACTTC

V gene: TRBV11-2
J gene: TRBJ2-7
D gene: -
clone size: -
CDR3 protein: CASSLLSGVSYNEQYF
CDR3 DNA: TGTGCCAGCAGCTTGCTCTCGGGGGTATCATACAATGAGCAGTACTTC

V gene: TRBV9
J gene: TRBJ2-3
D gene: TRBD2
clone size: -
CDR3 protein: CASSALAGESTDTQYF
CDR3 DNA: TGTGCCAGCAGCGCACTAGCGGGGGAGTCCACAGATACGCAGTATTTT

V gene: TRBV27
J gene: TRBJ2-7
D gene: TRBD2
clone size: -
CDR3 protein: CASSLSPSGAYEQYF
CDR3 DNA: TGTGCCAGCAGTTTATCGCCTAGCGGAGCCTACGAGCAGTACTTC

V gene: TRBV18
J gene: TRBJ2-3
D gene: TRBD2
clone size: few
CDR3 protein: CASSPSSGGPRNTQYF
CDR3 DNA: TGTGCCAGCTCACCATCATCGGGGGGGCCGAGGAATACGCAGTATTTT

V gene: TRBV7-2
J gene: TRBJ1-5
D gene: -
clone size: -
CDR3 protein: CASSPMDQPQHF
CDR3 DNA: TGTGCCAGCAGCCCAATGGATCAGCCCCAGCATTTT

V gene: TRBV4-1
J gene: TRBJ1-2
D gene: -
clone size: -
CDR3 protein: CASSQGHRDYGYTF
CDR3 DNA: TGCGCCAGCAGCCAAGGGCACAGGGACTATGGCTACACCTTC

V gene: TRBV6-1
J gene: TRBJ2-7
D gene: TRBD2
clone size: many
CDR3 protein: CASSELAGLYEQYF
CDR3 DNA: TGTGCCAGCAGTGAGCTAGCGGGGCTCTACGAGCAGTACTTC

V gene: TRBV2
J gene: TRBJ2-1
D gene: TRBD2
clone size: -
CDR3 protein: CASGVAGQESSYNEQFF
CDR3 DNA: TGTGCCAGCGGGGTAGCGGGTCAAGAAAGCTCCTACAATGAGCAGTTCTTC

V gene: TRBV6-5
J gene: TRBJ1-5
D gene: TRBD1
clone size: -
CDR3 protein: CARQGGENRPQHF
CDR3 DNA: TGTGCCAGGCAGGGGGGGGAGAATCGGCCCCAGCATTTT

V gene: TRBV7-8
J gene: TRBJ2-2
D gene: -
clone size: -
CDR3 protein: CASSLAGGIYIKDTGELFF
CDR3 DNA: TGTGCCAGCAGCTTAGCGGGCGGGATATATATCAAGGACACCGGGGAGCTGTTTTTT

V gene: TRBV12-3/TRBV12-4
J gene: TRBJ2-7
D gene: -
clone size: once
CDR3 protein: CASSLGRFVSSYNEQYF
CDR3 DNA: TGTGCCAGCAGTTTAGGGCGCTTCGTAAGCTCCTACAATGAGCAGTACTTC

V gene: TRBV3-1
J gene: TRBJ2-4
D gene: -
clone size: few
CDR3 protein: CASSQSDESMASQNIQYF
CDR3 DNA: TGTGCCAGCAGCCAATCCGACGAGTCTATGGCTAGCCAAAACATTCAGTACTTC

V gene: TRBV12-3/TRBV12-4
J gene: TRBJ1-1
D gene: TRBD1
clone size: once
CDR3 protein: CASRPHRGRNTEAFF
CDR3 DNA: TGTGCCAGCAGACCTCACAGGGGCAGGAACACTGAAGCTTTCTTT

V gene: TRBV27
J gene: TRBJ2-1
D gene: TRBD1
clone size: -
CDR3 protein: CASSRDRVKNEQFF
CDR3 DNA: TGTGCCAGCAGTCGGGACAGGGTGAAGAATGAGCAGTTCTTC

V gene: TRBV9
J gene: TRBJ2-5
D gene: -
clone size: -
CDR3 protein: CASSAAATDQETQYF
CDR3 DNA: TGTGCCAGCAGTGCAGCGGCAACGGATCAGGAGACCCAGTACTTC

V gene: TRBV28
J gene: TRBJ1-1
D gene: -
clone size: -
CDR3 protein: CASSLGGGSAEAFF
CDR3 DNA: TGTGCCAGCAGTTTAGGGGGGGGTAGTGCTGAAGCTTTCTTT

V gene: TRBV28
J gene: TRBJ2-3
D gene: -
clone size: few
CDR3 protein: CASRFQGGATQYF
CDR3 DNA: TGTGCCAGCAGATTCCAGGGAGGTGCTACGCAGTATTTT

V gene: TRBV29-1
J gene: TRBJ1-1
D gene: TRBD1
clone size: few
CDR3 protein: CSVPGGSTEAFF
CDR3 DNA: TGCAGCGTCCCAGGGGGAAGTACTGAAGCTTTCTTT

V gene: TRBV20-1
J gene: TRBJ2-1
D gene: TRBD2
clone size: -
CDR3 protein: CSARGNGGGPYNEQFF
CDR3 DNA: TGCAGTGCTAGGGGAAATGGCGGGGGACCCTACAATGAGCAGTTCTTC

V gene: TRBV30
J gene: TRBJ2-5
D gene: -
clone size: few
CDR3 protein: CAWSGLVRQETQYF
CDR3 DNA: TGTGCCTGGAGCGGTCTCGTTCGACAAGAGACCCAGTACTTC

V gene: TRBV5-5
J gene: TRBJ2-5
D gene: -
clone size: many
CDR3 protein: CASSSTPQETQYF
CDR3 DNA: TGTGCTAGCAGCTCAACTCCCCAAGAGACCCAGTACTTC

V gene: TRBV20-1
J gene: TRBJ2-3
D gene: -
clone size: -
CDR3 protein: CSAPYGPPADTQYF
CDR3 DNA: TGCAGTGCTCCTTATGGCCCGCCCGCAGATACGCAGTATTTT

V gene: TRBV6-1
J gene: TRBJ1-2
D gene: -
clone size: -
CDR3 protein: CASSEAGRSNYGYTF
CDR3 DNA: TGTGCCAGCAGTGAAGCGGGACGGTCTAACTATGGCTACACCTTC

V gene: TRBV7-2
J gene: TRBJ2-3
D gene: TRBD2
clone size: -
CDR3 protein: CASSLGQRGFTDTQYF
CDR3 DNA: TGTGCCAGCAGCTTAGGCCAGCGGGGGTTCACAGATACGCAGTATTTT

V gene: TRBV10-3
J gene: TRBJ2-4
D gene: -
clone size: -
CDR3 protein: CASQSDSESIQYF
CDR3 DNA: TGTGCCAGCCAATCGGACAGCGAAAGCATTCAGTACTTC

V gene: TRBV7-2
J gene: TRBJ2-1
D gene: -
clone size: few
CDR3 protein: CASSLTGYAYNEQFF
CDR3 DNA: TGTGCCAGCAGCTTAACTGGCTACGCCTACAATGAGCAGTTCTTC

V gene: TRBV12-3/TRBV12-4
J gene: TRBJ2-1
D gene: -
clone size: -
CDR3 protein: CASRPGWKGNEQFF
CDR3 DNA: TGTGCCAGCAGGCCGGGATGGAAAGGGAATGAGCAGTTCTTC

V gene: TRBV20-1
J gene: TRBJ1-2
D gene: TRBD1
clone size: many
CDR3 protein: CSASTGTYGYTF
CDR3 DNA: TGCAGTGCGTCGACAGGGACCTATGGCTACACCTTC

V gene: TRBV6-1
J gene: TRBJ1-5
D gene: TRBD1
clone size: -
CDR3 protein: CASSERGRPQHF
CDR3 DNA: TGTGCCAGCAGTGAAAGGGGGCGGCCCCAGCATTTT

V gene: TRBV28
J gene: TRBJ2-5
D gene: -
clone size: few
CDR3 protein: CASSLWGPQETQYF
CDR3 DNA: TGTGCCAGCAGTTTATGGGGGCCCCAAGAGACCCAGTACTTC

V gene: TRBV7-9
J gene: TRBJ1-2
D gene: -
clone size: many
CDR3 protein: CASSSGFPNYGYTF
CDR3 DNA: TGTGCCAGCAGCTCAGGATTCCCTAACTATGGCTACACCTTC

V gene: TRBV30
J gene: TRBJ2-7
D gene: TRBD1
clone size: -
CDR3 protein: CAWGQGLHEQYF
CDR3 DNA: TGTGCCTGGGGACAGGGTTTACACGAGCAGTACTTC

V gene: TRBV2
J gene: TRBJ2-7
D gene: TRBD2
clone size: -
CDR3 protein: CASTPLAGVHNEQYF
CDR3 DNA: TGTGCCAGCACTCCACTAGCGGGAGTCCACAATGAGCAGTACTTC

V gene: TRBV24-1
J gene: TRBJ2-2
D gene: -
clone size: -
CDR3 protein: CATRDEGGNTGELFF
CDR3 DNA: TGTGCCACCAGAGACGAGGGTGGAAACACCGGGGAGCTGTTTTTT

V gene: TRBV25-1
J gene: TRBJ1-2
D gene: -
clone size: -
CDR3 protein: CACSAANYGYTF
CDR3 DNA: TGTGCCTGCAGTGCGGCTAACTATGGCTACACCTTC

V gene: TRBV7-2
J gene: TRBJ2-4
D gene: -
clone size: -
CDR3 protein: CASSLFWHPTQYF
CDR3 DNA: TGTGCCAGCAGCTTATTTTGGCACCCTACCCAGTACTTC

V gene: TRBV6-5
J gene: TRBJ2-3
D gene: -
clone size: -
CDR3 protein: CASSASGGTSTDTQYF
CDR3 DNA: TGTGCCAGCAGTGCCTCTGGAGGGACTAGCACAGATACGCAGTATTTT

V gene: TRBV9
J gene: TRBJ2-1
D gene: -
clone size: few
CDR3 protein: CASSVDVSPQEQFF
CDR3 DNA: TGTGCCAGCAGCGTAGATGTCTCTCCCCAAGAGCAGTTCTTC

V gene: TRBV28
J gene: TRBJ2-1
D gene: -
clone size: -
CDR3 protein: CASVGRSCNEQFF
CDR3 DNA: TGTGCCAGCGTGGGGCGCTCCTGCAATGAGCAGTTCTTC

V gene: TRBV5-1
J gene: TRBJ1-2
D gene: -
clone size: once
CDR3 protein: CASSLVLGQFGYGYTF
CDR3 DNA: TGCGCCAGCAGCTTGGTATTGGGACAATTCGGGTATGGCTACACCTTC

V gene: TRBV29-1
J gene: TRBJ2-2
D gene: TRBD1
clone size: -
CDR3 protein: CSAQDREYTGELFF
CDR3 DNA: TGCAGCGCCCAAGACAGGGAGTACACCGGGGAGCTGTTTTTT